These 11 T cell receptor beta chains were sequenced from one sample in a study of blood T cell repertoires in COVID-19 (dated by TCRdb to the early 2020s). Receptors were amplified or captured by the immunoSEQ multiplex PCR assay. The clones in this table, taken by TCRdb from immuneACCESS, are in-frame only. Not every clone is retained; where verified, under half of the shortfall comes from an unresolved V gene, and the cause of the rest is unknown. In all, the sample holds about 170,000 clones, and 70% to 85% of those were seen once. The ten largest clones add up to about 20% of the sample. Sequenced material: peripheral blood. The source is a woman of 80 years or more with acute or convalescent COVID-19.

This clone appeared once. The chain recombines TRBV19 with TRBJ1-1; TRBD1 might be the D (6 bases). Germline lookup yields CDR1 LNHDA and CDR2 SQIVND (reference sequence). V dropped 7 bases and J dropped 4 bases, with 25 bases sitting between them. The CDR3 is made up of 17 amino acids. For the CDR3, the DNA is TGTGCCAGTACCCTACGCGTGGGGGGCGGGGGAGGCACTGAAGCTTTCTTT. Encoded protein: CASTLRVGGGGGTEAFF.

This chain uses TRBV19 with TRBJ2-7; possibly TRBD2 for D (6 bases). The germline V gene has CDR1 LNHDA and CDR2 SQIVND (reference sequence). The V gene lost 3 bases and the J gene lost 3 bases, with 6 bases spanning the gap. The CDR3 extends over 12 amino acids. Written as DNA, the CDR3 is TGTGCCAGTAGTATGGGGGGCTACGAGCAGTACTTC. Its protein is CASSMGGYEQYF.

This rearrangement joins TRBV3-1 (or the pseudogene TRBV3-2) to TRBJ1-4; D call uncertain. Germline CDR1 LGHDT, CDR2 YNNKEL (reference sequence). The CDR3 has 14 residues. V was trimmed by 3 bases and J by 5 bases, leaving 10 bases between them. The CDR3 loop is CASSHSTGNEKLFF. The CDR3 DNA reads TGTGCCAGCAGCCATTCGACGGGGAATGAAAAACTGTTTTTT.

The genes are TRBV10-1 and TRBJ2-3, with 7 nucleotides matching TRBD2. The trim removed 4 bases at V and 4 bases at J, leaving 8 bases unmatched. CDR1 is WNHNN, CDR2 SYGVQD, per germline (reference sequence). This CDR3 is 15 amino acids long. The CDR3 coding sequence is TGCGCCAGCAGTGTCTTACCGGGAGGAGCAGATACGCAGTATTTT. Residues: CASSVLPGGADTQYF.

J is TRBJ2-7 and V is TRBV15, with D unresolved. Germline V gene data show CDR1 as LNHNV and CDR2 as YYDKDF (reference sequence). V lost 6 bases and J 0 bases, leaving 9 bases between the germline ends. The CDR3 covers 13 residues. Here the CDR3 reads CATSPLRSYEQYF. CDR3 sequence (DNA): TGTGCCACCAGTCCCCTTCGCTCCTACGAGCAGTACTTC. Supplemented by reference TRBV15 and TRBJ2-7, the full variable domain reads DAMVIQNPRYQVTQFGKPVTLSCSQTLNHNVMYWYQQKSSQAPKLLFHYYDKDFNNEADTPDNFQSRRPNTSFCFLDIRSPGLGDTAMYLCATSPLRSYEQYFGPGTRLTVT.

This sequence joins TRBV11-3 and TRBJ2-1, with 14 bases matching TRBD2. Germline CDR1 reads SGHNT; CDR2 reads YENEEA. This CDR3 is 18 amino acids long. J lost 12 bases, V lost 5 bases, and 18 bases had no gene match. In nucleotides, the CDR3 is TGTGCCAGCAGCCAAAACCACGGACTAGCGGGAGGAGGGGGATTGCAGTTCTTC. Protein sequence: CASSQNHGLAGGGGLQFF.

This chain connects TRBV4-3 to TRBJ1-3; possible D gene TRBD1, 6 bases. The CDR3 has 16 residues. The germline V and J ends were trimmed by 2 bases and 0 bases, with 11 bases remaining between them. Germline V gene sequence: CDR1 LGHNA, CDR2 YSLEER. As DNA, the CDR3 is TGCGCCAGCAGCCAATCCCGCAGGGGCTCTGGAAACACCATATATTTT. Encoded protein: CASSQSRRGSGNTIYF.

The chain joins TRBV5-6 to TRBJ1-1; maybe TRBD1 (5 bases). The length of the CDR3 is 14 residues. V was pared by 6 bases and J by 4 bases, with 16 bases between. Per germline, CDR1 SGHDT and CDR2 YYEEEE. The CDR3 DNA reads TGTGCCAGCACCCTAGCGGGGGGTCTCACTGAAGCTTTCTTT. Translation: CASTLAGGLTEAFF.

The rearrangement links TRBV27 to TRBJ2-2; TRBD2 matches 11 bases. Per the germline V gene, CDR1 is MNHEY and CDR2 is SMNVEV (reference sequence). This CDR3 contains 19 residues. The V and J ends lost 1 base and 6 bases, in that order; junction bases with no gene match: 13. The CDR3 coding sequence is TGTGCCAGCAGTTTATTGGCCAGAACGACTAGCGGGAAACCCGGGGAGCTGTTTTTT. Residues: CASSLLARTTSGKPGELFF.

V is TRBV7-9 and J is TRBJ1-4, with D hard to call. The germline V gene has CDR1 SEHNR and CDR2 FQNEAQ (reference sequence). V dropped 3 bases and J dropped 8 bases, with 7 bases sitting between them. CDR3 length equals 12 residues. The CDR3 spells CASSFELEKLFF. In nucleotides, the CDR3 is TGTGCCAGCAGCTTTGAGCTAGAAAAACTGTTTTTT.

This clone has just a few counts. This chain joins TRBV6-2 or TRBV6-3 and TRBJ2-7; 8 nucleotides match TRBD1. With 6 bases clipped from V and 3 bases from J, the junction kept 7 bases outside the gene matches. Germline V gives CDR1 MNHEY, CDR2 SVGEGT. This CDR3 has 14 residues. The DNA of the CDR3 is TGTGCCAGCAGCATCCCGGGACAGGTCTACGAGCAGTACTTC. It encodes CASSIPGQVYEQYF.